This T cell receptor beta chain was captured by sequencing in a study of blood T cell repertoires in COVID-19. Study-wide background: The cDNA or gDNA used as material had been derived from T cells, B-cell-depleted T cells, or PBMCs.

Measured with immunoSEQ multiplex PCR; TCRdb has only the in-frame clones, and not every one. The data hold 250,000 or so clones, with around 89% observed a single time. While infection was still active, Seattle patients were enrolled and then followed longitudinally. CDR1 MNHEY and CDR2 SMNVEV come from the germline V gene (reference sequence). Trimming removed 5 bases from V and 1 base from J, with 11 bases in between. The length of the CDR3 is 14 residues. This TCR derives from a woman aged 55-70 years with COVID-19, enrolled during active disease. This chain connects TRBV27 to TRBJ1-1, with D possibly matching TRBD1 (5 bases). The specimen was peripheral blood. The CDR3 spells CASSPSTGNTEAFF. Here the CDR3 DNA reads TGTGCCAGCAGTCCATCTACAGGGAACACTGAAGCTTTCTTT.